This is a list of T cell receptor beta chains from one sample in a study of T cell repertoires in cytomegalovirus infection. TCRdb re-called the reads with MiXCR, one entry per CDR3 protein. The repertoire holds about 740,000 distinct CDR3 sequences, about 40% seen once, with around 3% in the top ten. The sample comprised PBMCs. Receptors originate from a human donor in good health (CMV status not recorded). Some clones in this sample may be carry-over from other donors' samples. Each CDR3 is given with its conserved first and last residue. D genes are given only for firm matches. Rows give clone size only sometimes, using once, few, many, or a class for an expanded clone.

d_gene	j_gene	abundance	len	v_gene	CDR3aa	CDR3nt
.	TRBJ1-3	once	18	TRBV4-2	CASSQEGPGANSGNTIYF	TGTGCCAGCAGCCAAGAAGGGCCGGGGGCCAACTCTGGAAACACCATATATTTT
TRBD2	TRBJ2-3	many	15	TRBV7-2	CASSSVAGGPVTQYF	TGTGCCAGCAGCTCCGTAGCGGGAGGGCCCGTTACGCAGTATTTT
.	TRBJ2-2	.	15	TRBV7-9	CACLLRGQNTGELFF	TGTGCCTGCCTACTCCGAGGGCAGAACACCGGGGAGCTGTTTTTT
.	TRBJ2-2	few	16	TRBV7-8	CASIPRRGGNTGELFF	TGTGCCAGCATTCCTAGACGGGGCGGGAACACCGGGGAGCTGTTTTTT
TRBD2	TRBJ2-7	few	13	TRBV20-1	CSARTSGSYEQYF	TGCAGTGCAAGGACTAGCGGTTCCTACGAGCAGTACTTC
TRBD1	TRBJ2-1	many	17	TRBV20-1	CSAPVSRDRGKVSEQFF	TGCAGTGCCCCCGTGAGCCGGGACAGGGGGAAAGTCAGTGAGCAGTTCTTC
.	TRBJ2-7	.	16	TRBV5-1	CASSLAAGTGSNEQYF	TGCGCCAGCAGCTTGGCCGCAGGAACAGGGAGCAACGAGCAGTACTTC
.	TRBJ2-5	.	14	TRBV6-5	CASSRPWLQETQYF	TGTGCCAGCAGCCGCCCCTGGCTACAAGAGACCCAGTACTTC
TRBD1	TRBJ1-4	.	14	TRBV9	CASSAGQGDEKLFF	TGTGCCAGCAGCGCGGGACAGGGCGATGAAAAACTGTTTTTT
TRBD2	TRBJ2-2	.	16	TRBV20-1	CSARDPSGRAAGELFF	TGCAGTGCTAGAGATCCTAGCGGGAGGGCGGCCGGGGAGCTGTTTTTT
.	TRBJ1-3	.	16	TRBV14	CASSQLGTSKGNTIYF	TGTGCCAGCAGCCAACTGGGGACATCGAAGGGAAACACCATATATTTT
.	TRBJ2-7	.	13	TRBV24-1	CATSDGTMLEQYF	TGTGCCACCAGTGATGGAACGATGCTCGAGCAGTACTTC
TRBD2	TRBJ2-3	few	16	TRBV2	CASRGNIAGATDTQYF	TGTGCCAGCAGGGGGAATATAGCGGGGGCCACAGATACGCAGTATTTT
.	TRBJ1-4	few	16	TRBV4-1	CASSQGSGMKGEKLFF	TGCGCCAGCAGCCAAGGGTCAGGGATGAAGGGTGAAAAACTGTTTTTT
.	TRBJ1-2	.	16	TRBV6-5	CASSYSGTARWYGYTF	TGTGCCAGCAGTTACTCGGGGACCGCGAGGTGGTATGGCTACACCTTC
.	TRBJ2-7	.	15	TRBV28	CASDPGALSSYEQYF	TGTGCCAGCGATCCCGGGGCTCTGAGCTCCTACGAGCAGTACTTC
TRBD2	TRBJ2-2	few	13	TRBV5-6	CASSAGGAGELFF	TGTGCCAGCAGCGCCGGGGGGGCCGGGGAGCTGTTTTTT
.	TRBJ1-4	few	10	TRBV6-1	CASRWEKLFF	TGTGCCAGCAGATGGGAAAAACTGTTTTTT
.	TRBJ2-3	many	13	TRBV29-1	CSVDGRGTDTQYF	TGCAGCGTTGACGGACGGGGCACAGATACGCAGTATTTT
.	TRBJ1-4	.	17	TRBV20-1	CSARDRQGSSTNEKLFF	TGCAGTGCTAGAGATAGGCAGGGCAGCTCAACTAATGAAAAACTGTTTTTT
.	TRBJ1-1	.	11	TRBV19	CASGQFPGAFF	TGTGCCAGCGGACAGTTCCCTGGAGCTTTCTTT
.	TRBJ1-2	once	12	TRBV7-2	CASSVYGYGYTF	TGTGCCAGCAGCGTATACGGTTATGGCTACACCTTC
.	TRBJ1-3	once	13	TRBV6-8	CASNSRSGNTIYF	TGTGCCAGCAATAGCCGGAGTGGAAACACCATATATTTT
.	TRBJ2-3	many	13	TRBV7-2	CASSPDRTDTQYF	TGTGCCAGCAGCCCCGACAGGACAGATACGCAGTATTTT
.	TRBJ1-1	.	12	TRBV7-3	CASSSAGWVAFF	TGTGCCAGCAGCTCGGCGGGGTGGGTAGCTTTCTTT
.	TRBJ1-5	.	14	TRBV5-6	CASSLGSVDQPQHF	TGTGCCAGCAGCTTGGGGTCTGTGGATCAGCCCCAGCATTTT
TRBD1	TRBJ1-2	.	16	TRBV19	CASSIAGTGPSYGYTF	TGTGCCAGTAGTATCGCGGGGACAGGACCCTCCTATGGCTACACCTTC
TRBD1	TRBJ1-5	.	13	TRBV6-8	CANRRTGYQPQHF	TGTGCCAACAGACGGACAGGCTATCAGCCCCAGCATTTT
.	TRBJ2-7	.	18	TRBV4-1	CASSPISPRDGSSYEQYF	TGCGCCAGCAGCCCGATTTCCCCTCGGGACGGTAGCTCCTACGAGCAGTACTTC
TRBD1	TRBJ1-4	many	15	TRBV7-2	CASREGAYENEKLFF	TGTGCCAGCCGAGAGGGGGCGTACGAAAATGAAAAACTGTTTTTT
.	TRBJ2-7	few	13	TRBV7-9	CASSPPLLNEQYF	TGTGCCAGCAGCCCGCCCCTATTGAACGAGCAGTACTTC
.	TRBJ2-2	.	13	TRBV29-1	CSVTARVPGELFF	TGCAGCGTTACGGCACGAGTTCCCGGGGAGCTGTTTTTT
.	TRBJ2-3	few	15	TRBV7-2	CASSYLGQNTDTQYF	TGTGCCAGCAGCTACCTTGGCCAGAACACAGATACGCAGTATTTT
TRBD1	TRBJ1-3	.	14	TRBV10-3	CAISGTGVGNTIYF	TGTGCCATCAGTGGGACAGGGGTAGGAAACACCATATATTTT
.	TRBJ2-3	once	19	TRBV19	CASSIGSLRVLRDLDTQYF	TGTGCCAGTAGTATAGGGTCCTTGCGGGTTTTGAGGGATCTGGATACGCAGTATTTT
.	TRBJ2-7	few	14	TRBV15	CATSRAGDFYEQYF	TGTGCCACCAGCAGAGCCGGGGACTTCTACGAGCAGTACTTC
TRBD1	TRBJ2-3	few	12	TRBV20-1	CSASQGADTQYF	TGCAGTGCCTCTCAGGGGGCAGATACGCAGTATTTT
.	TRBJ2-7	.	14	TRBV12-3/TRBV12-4	CARSLARDGDEQSF	TGTGCCAGAAGTTTAGCCAGGGATGGCGACGAGCAGTCCTTC
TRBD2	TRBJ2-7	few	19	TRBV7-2	CASSLRRWTSGRSSYEQYF	TGTGCCAGCAGCCTTCGCCGTTGGACTAGCGGGAGAAGCTCCTACGAGCAGTACTTC
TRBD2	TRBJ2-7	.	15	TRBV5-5	CASSFTFGGDYEQYF	TGTGCCAGCAGCTTTACATTTGGGGGGGACTACGAGCAGTACTTC
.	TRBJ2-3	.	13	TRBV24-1	CATSERAPDTQYF	TGTGCCACGTCGGAGAGAGCCCCAGATACGCAGTATTTT
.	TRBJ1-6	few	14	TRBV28	CASSLTVYNSPLHF	TGTGCCAGCAGTTTGACAGTTTATAATTCACCCCTCCACTTT
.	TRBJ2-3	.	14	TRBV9	CASSVKGGTDTQYF	TGTGCCAGCAGCGTAAAAGGGGGCACAGATACGCAGTATTTT
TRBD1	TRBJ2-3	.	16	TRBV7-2	CASSLVGGWGTDTQYF	TGTGCCAGCAGCTTAGTAGGGGGCTGGGGCACAGATACGCAGTATTTT
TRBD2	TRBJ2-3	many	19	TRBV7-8	CASSLRPTRTSGSLNTQYF	TGTGCCAGCAGCCTGAGACCGACCCGGACTAGCGGGAGTCTTAATACGCAGTATTTT
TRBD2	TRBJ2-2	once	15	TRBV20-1	CSSRSGRANTGELFF	TGCAGTTCTAGAAGCGGGAGAGCGAACACCGGGGAGCTGTTTTTT
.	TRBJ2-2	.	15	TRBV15	CATSRDPGRTGELFF	TGTGCCACCAGCAGAGACCCAGGGAGGACCGGGGAGCTGTTTTTT
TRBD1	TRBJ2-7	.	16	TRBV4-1	CASSQVSRGPPYEQYF	TGCGCCAGCAGCCAAGTCTCCAGGGGGCCACCCTACGAGCAGTACTTC
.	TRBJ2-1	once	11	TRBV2	CASGRYNEQFF	TGTGCCAGCGGGAGATACAATGAGCAGTTCTTC
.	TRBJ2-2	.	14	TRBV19	CASKNLANTGELFF	TGTGCCAGCAAAAACCTCGCGAACACCGGGGAGCTGTTTTTT
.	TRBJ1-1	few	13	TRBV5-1	CASSLMRDTEAFF	TGCGCCAGCAGCTTGATGAGGGACACTGAAGCTTTCTTT
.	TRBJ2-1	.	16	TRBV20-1	CSARSYQDSSYNEQFF	TGCAGTGCTAGAAGTTACCAGGACAGCTCCTACAATGAGCAGTTCTTC
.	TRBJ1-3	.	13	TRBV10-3	CAISAGAGNTIYF	TGTGCCATCAGTGCTGGTGCGGGAAACACCATATATTTT
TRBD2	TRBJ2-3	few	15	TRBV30	CAWSELAGELDTQYF	TGTGCCTGGAGCGAACTAGCGGGGGAGCTGGATACGCAGTATTTT
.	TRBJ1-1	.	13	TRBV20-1	CSWETSLDTEACF	TGCAGTTGGGAGACCTCCCTAGACACTGAAGCTTGTTTT
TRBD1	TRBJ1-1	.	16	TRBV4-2	CASSRQGEGAGAEAFF	TGTGCCAGCAGCCGACAGGGGGAAGGGGCTGGGGCTGAAGCTTTCTTT
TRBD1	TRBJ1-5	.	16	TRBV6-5	CASSLGGDRSNQPQHF	TGTGCCAGCAGTTTGGGGGGGGACAGAAGCAATCAGCCCCAGCATTTT
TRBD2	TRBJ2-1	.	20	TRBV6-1	CASSGGLAGGPHFGIDEQFF	TGTGCCAGCAGTGGGGGACTAGCGGGAGGGCCCCATTTTGGGATAGATGAGCAGTTCTTC
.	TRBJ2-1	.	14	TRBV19	CASSTAGARDEQFF	TGTGCCAGTAGTACCGCAGGGGCCCGGGATGAGCAGTTCTTC